This T cell receptor beta chain came from a study of blood T cell repertoires in COVID-19. Participants had their cohort set by participant-reported clinical history. Recovery meant two consecutive negative NP/OP PCR tests, professional clearance, or resolved symptoms. TCRdb's table, derived via immunoSEQ multiplex PCR, lists solely in-frame clones and lacks some. This table holds roughly 180,000 clones, roughly 88% found once. The CDR3 consists of 13 residues. The V end was cut by 1 base, the J end by 8 bases, with 8 bases between. Germline V gene lookup returns CDR1 SGHVS and CDR2 FQNEAQ. This receptor was identified in a woman in her sixties or seventies who had recovered from COVID-19. Sequenced sample: PBMCs or T cells enriched from blood (not recorded which). This rearrangement joins TRBV7-8 to TRBJ2-2; unclear D gene. The DNA of the CDR3 is TGTGCCAGCAGCTTAGAATTCCAGGGGGAGCTGTTTTTT. Protein sequence: CASSLEFQGELFF.